Shown below are 22 T cell receptor beta chains from a single sample sequenced in a study of low-dose radiotherapy and immunotherapy resistance in tumors. TRAV- and TRBV-specific primers were used for first-strand cDNA, which covered alpha and beta chains. The TCRs were subjected to amplification over about 20 PCR cycles employing a constant-region primer in conjunction with a V-primer adapter. A single record per CDR3 protein comes from TCRdb applying MiXCR to the reads. This table has approximately 84,000 distinct CDR3 sequences, over 15% appearing once. Time point noted: before trial treatment. Sequencing was performed on PBMCs, taken before treatment. The origin of the receptors is a male donor with prostate cancer.

This clonotype was picked up many times. The chain joins TRBV6-6 to TRBJ2-2; D uncertain. Germline CDR1 reads MNHNY; CDR2 reads SVGAGI (reference sequence). Trimming pared 5 bases from V and 2 bases from J, leaving 9 bases between. The CDR3 has 14 amino acids. The CDR3 region has the DNA TGTGCCAGCAGTGATCGACGCAACACCGGGGAGCTGTTTTTT. It codes for CASSDRRNTGELFF.

The chain is built from TRBV5-6 and TRBJ2-5; D might be TRBD1 (8 bases). Per germline, CDR1 SGHDT and CDR2 YYEEEE. The CDR3 has 15 amino acids. The V end was cut by 4 bases, the J end by 4 bases, with 17 bases between. The DNA for the CDR3 is TGTGCCAGCAGCCCGAGGACAGGGAGGGGAGAGACCCAGTACTTC. It codes for CASSPRTGRGETQYF.

This clonotype was recorded at least ten times. This sequence joins TRBV19 and TRBJ1-6; a weak D match, TRBD1 (6 bases). Trimming pared 10 bases from V and 3 bases from J, leaving 13 bases between. This CDR3 is 14 amino acids long. CDR1 is LNHDA, CDR2 SQIVND, per germline (reference sequence). Written as DNA, the CDR3 is TGTGCCACCAGGACAGAGAACTATAATTCACCCCTCCACTTT. Translating it yields CATRTENYNSPLHF.

This clonotype showed up many times. This chain uses TRBV20-1 with TRBJ1-6; D gene unclear. The CDR3 consists of 14 residues. The germline V gene has CDR1 DFQATT and CDR2 SNEGSKA (reference sequence). Trimming removed 3 bases at V and 7 bases at J, with 13 bases between. CDR3 sequence: CSASNRQNNSPLHF. The CDR3 DNA reads TGCAGTGCTAGTAATCGGCAGAACAATTCACCCCTCCACTTT.

At least ten counts were recorded for this clonotype. The DNA for the CDR3 is TGCGCCAGCAGCCAAGGCCAAGCGGGGGAATACGAGCAGTACTTC. It encodes CASSQGQAGEYEQYF. The chain uses TRBV4-1 and TRBJ2-7; 8 bases line up with TRBD2. The germline gives CDR1 MGHRA, CDR2 YSYEKL. The V segment lost 1 base and the J segment 4 bases; nucleotides outside the gene matches: 6. The CDR3 is 15 residues long.

This clonotype was seen many times. This rearrangement joins TRBV20-1 to TRBJ1-5; no clear D. The CDR3 is made up of 13 amino acids. Germline CDR1 and CDR2: DFQATT and SNEGSKA (reference sequence). V lost 3 bases and J lost 0, with 6 bases in between. This CDR3 is CSASPNSNQPQHF. For the CDR3, the DNA is TGCAGTGCTAGTCCGAATAGCAATCAGCCCCAGCATTTT.

The chain has TRBV11-2 and TRBJ1-6; D possibly corresponds to TRBD1 (6 bases). Deletions cut 7 bases from V and 8 bases from J, with 21 bases between. The CDR3 sequence is 16 residues long. The germline V gene encodes CDR1 SGHAT and CDR2 FQNNGV. CDR3 in amino acids: CASKKSRGPVDSPLHF. DNA for the CDR3: TGTGCCAGCAAAAAAAGCAGGGGACCCGTGGATTCACCCCTCCACTTT.

Remarks on this clonotype: This sequence is one base from a far larger clone and is likely a read error. The chain employs TRBV12-3 or TRBV12-4 and TRBJ2-1; unclear D gene. This CDR3 has 13 residues. V lost 3 bases and J 10 bases, leaving 13 bases between the germline ends. Here the CDR3 reads CASSLNPSREQFF. CDR3 DNA sequence: TGTGCCAGCAGTTTGAACCCGTCGCGCGAGCAGTTCTTC.

In its sample, this clonotype was seen many times. This rearrangement joins TRBV5-1 to TRBJ2-7; D ambiguous. Per germline, CDR1 SGHRS and CDR2 YFSETQ. Trimming stripped 1 base from V and 2 bases from J, with 13 bases between. The CDR3 runs to 15 residues. CDR3 in DNA: TGCGCCAGCAGCTTGACTCCCGAAGGTCCCTACGAGCAGTACTTC. Protein sequence: CASSLTPEGPYEQYF.

This chain joins TRBV29-1 and TRBJ2-5; 15 nucleotides match TRBD2. V lost 4 bases and J lost 5; bases outside the gene matches: 2. Germline loops: CDR1 SQVTM, CDR2 ANQGSEA. CDR3 size: 14 residues. In nucleotides, the CDR3 is TGCAGCGTTGCGGGACTAGCGGGGGGCGAGACCCAGTACTTC. This encodes CSVAGLAGGETQYF.

J is TRBJ2-5 and V is TRBV4-3, with TRBD2 matching over 12 bases. CDR3 length: 17 amino acids. In germline, CDR1 is LGHNA, CDR2 YSLEER. Trimming cost V 2 bases and J 5 bases; bases outside gene matches: 9. CDR3 residues: CASSQLGLAGPRETQYF. As DNA, the CDR3 is TGCGCCAGCAGCCAACTTGGACTAGCGGGGCCTCGGGAGACCCAGTACTTC.

This clonotype was observed many times. The V gene is TRBV2, the J gene TRBJ2-3; 10 nucleotides match TRBD2. Germline CDR1 is SNHLY and CDR2 is FYNNEI. This CDR3 has 15 amino acids. Germline trimming cut 8 bases from V and 5 bases from J; bases unmatched to any gene: 10. CDR3: CASCAKRGGQDTQYF. The CDR3 DNA is TGTGCCAGCTGTGCAAAGCGGGGGGGCCAAGATACGCAGTATTTT.

This clonotype was seen repeatedly, ten times or more. The chain uses TRBV6-1 and TRBJ2-1, with 9 bases lining up with TRBD2. CDR1 is MNHNS, CDR2 SASEGT, per germline. The CDR3 extends over 15 amino acids. J was trimmed by 7 bases and V by 3 bases; bases with no gene match: 7. The CDR3 spells CASSDLSGGRNEQFF. The DNA of the CDR3 is TGTGCCAGCAGTGATTTAAGCGGGGGGCGTAATGAGCAGTTCTTC.

Many counts were recorded for this clonotype. The chain employs TRBV7-9 and TRBJ2-2; D remains ambiguous. V was clipped by 1 base and J by 6 bases, with 3 bases between them. CDR1 SEHNR and CDR2 FQNEAQ come from the germline V gene (reference sequence). CDR3 length: 12 residues. The CDR3 reads CASSLDPGELFF. The CDR3 DNA follows: TGTGCCAGCAGCTTAGACCCCGGGGAGCTGTTTTTT.

This chain joins TRBV5-1 and TRBJ2-1; D is possibly TRBD2 (6 bases). Germline loops: CDR1 SGHRS, CDR2 YFSETQ. Trimming removed 4 bases from V and 2 bases from J, with 13 bases in between. This CDR3 has 15 residues. Here the CDR3 reads CASSLRGETYNEQFF. CDR3 DNA: TGCGCCAGCAGCCTACGCGGGGAGACCTACAATGAGCAGTTCTTC. Full variable domain (remainder filled in from reference TRBV5-1 and TRBJ2-1): KAGVTQTPRYLIKTRGQQVTLSCSPISGHRSVSWYQQTPGQGLQFLFEYFSETQRNKGNFPGRFSGRQFSNSRSEMNVSTLELGDSALYLCASSLRGETYNEQFFGPGTRLTVL.

This clonotype was detected ten times or more. The genes are TRBV6-6 and TRBJ2-7; TRBD1 agrees at 10 bases. The CDR3 contains 15 residues. Trimming took 0 bases from V and 7 from J; bases not matched to a gene: 6. CDR1 MNHNY and CDR2 SVGAGI come from the germline V gene (reference sequence). The CDR3 reads CASSYSRDRGGEQYF. For the CDR3, the DNA is TGTGCCAGCAGTTACTCGCGGGACAGGGGTGGTGAGCAGTACTTC.

The genes are TRBV5-1 and TRBJ1-4; D might be TRBD1 (6 bases). There are 16 residues in the CDR3. V was cut by 0 bases and J by 3 bases, with 12 bases left in between. The germline V gene has CDR1 SGHRS and CDR2 YFSETQ. The CDR3 DNA reads as TGCGCCAGCAGCTTGGGAGGAGGGGGATCTAATGAAAAACTGTTTTTT. Translated, it gives CASSLGGGGSNEKLFF.

Of note for this clonotype: A much bigger clone sits one base away, suggesting this may be a read error. The rearrangement joins TRBV4-3 to TRBJ1-5; the D is unclear. CDR1 LGHNA and CDR2 YSLEER come from the germline V gene. This CDR3 spans 16 amino acids. CDR3 residues: CASRQGLGGWDQPQHF. The CDR3 coding sequence is TGCGCCAGCAGACAAGGTTTGGGAGGGTGGGATCAGCCCCAGCATTTT.

This clonotype was found many times. V and J are TRBV19 and TRBJ2-1; 9 bases agree with TRBD2. The CDR3 has 17 residues. Germline CDR1 LNHDA, CDR2 SQIVND (reference sequence). The V segment lost 0 bases and the J segment 3 bases; nucleotides outside the gene matches: 6. The CDR3 here is CASSIDPSRGGYNEQFF. The CDR3 DNA is TGTGCCAGTAGTATAGATCCTTCGCGGGGGGGCTACAATGAGCAGTTCTTC.

This chain joins TRBV9 and TRBJ2-7, with TRBD2 matching 9 bases. J lost 3 bases, V lost 3 bases, and 7 bases had no gene match. Germline V lookup: CDR1 SGDLS, CDR2 YYNGEE. The CDR3 runs to 15 residues. The chain's CDR3 is CASSATTSGYYEQYF. For the CDR3, the DNA is TGTGCCAGCAGCGCCACAACTAGCGGGTACTACGAGCAGTACTTC.

The table lists this clonotype with many counts. The rearrangement joins TRBV29-1 to TRBJ2-5; TRBD2 matches 8 bases. The CDR3 runs 13 residues. Germline CDR1 is SQVTM and CDR2 is ANQGSEA. The trim removed 7 bases at V and 2 bases at J, leaving 6 bases unmatched. The CDR3, as DNA: TGCAGCGCCCCAGTAGCGGGGCAAGAGACCCAGTACTTC. The encoded protein is CSAPVAGQETQYF.

This clonotype was recorded at least ten times. The rearrangement links TRBV19 to TRBJ1-2; the match to TRBD1 covers 10 bases. Germline trimming cut 6 bases from V and 0 bases from J; bases unmatched to any gene: 10. Germline V gene data show CDR1 as LNHDA and CDR2 as SQIVND (reference sequence). This CDR3 spans 17 amino acids. CDR3 nucleotide sequence: TGTGCCAGTAGCTTCGGACAGGGGGATTTGCCTAACTATGGCTACACCTTC. It encodes CASSFGQGDLPNYGYTF.